Given below is one T cell receptor beta chain in context. Its antigen is unknown. The CDR3 covers 13 residues. Trimming shortened V by 6 bases and J by 2 bases, and 11 bases separated the two germline ends. The germline V gene has CDR1 MNHEY and CDR2 SVGAGI. This sample was taken from a study of shared clonotypes between healthy human individuals. Findings and limits, study-wide: Among donors, sharing of clonotypes was expected to be affected by sequencing depth. A generally larger estimated richness was seen in naive subsets than in memory subsets.

Naive CD8 isolation took CD45RO-negative cells positively selected for CCR7 and excluded terminally differentiated effector memory CD45RA+ cells. Deep-level running was used for the assay. Clones were sequenced by immunoSEQ multiplex PCR, and TCRdb holds only the in-frame ones, with some missing. The data show some 1,900,000 clones, about 95% seen once. The receptor was isolated from a man in his late teens or twenties in good health. This sequence joins TRBV6-5 and TRBJ2-7; TRBD2 is a possible D gene (5 bases). The sample taken for sequencing was naive CD8+ T cells sorted from blood. CDR3 loop: CASSSGNAYEQYF. CDR3 DNA: TGTGCCAGCAGCTCCGGGAATGCCTACGAGCAGTACTTC.